Below are 22 T cell receptor beta chains sequenced from a single sample in a study of blood T cell repertoires in COVID-19. Generated by immunoSEQ multiplex PCR, the TCRdb table keeps only in-frame clones and is missing some. Of 220,000 or so clones listed, about four fifths were seen once; the top ten hold 2.3%. The specimen was peripheral blood. The receptors were gathered from a woman aged 60-75 years with acute or convalescent COVID-19.

This clone occurred once. The chain recombines TRBV21-1 with TRBJ2-2; TRBD1 is the table's D call, not checked against the DNA. TRBV21-1 is described as a pseudogene. The CDR3 is 18 residues long. The CDR3 sequence: CASSKGSGQGRNTGELFF. In nucleotides, the CDR3 is TGTGCCAGCAGCAAAGGGTCGGGACAGGGGAGGAACACCGGGGAGCTGTTTTTT.

This clone came up once. CDR3 amino acids: CASSPRTVIRETQYF. For the CDR3, the DNA is TGTGCCAGCAGCCCCCGGACAGTCATTAGGGAGACCCAGTACTTC. This chain joins TRBV11-2 and TRBJ2-5, with D perhaps matching TRBD1 (6 bases). This CDR3 has 15 amino acids. Germline V gene data show CDR1 as SGHAT and CDR2 as FQNNGV. V was trimmed by 5 bases and J by 5 bases, leaving 18 bases between them.

J is TRBJ2-7 and V is TRBV6-6; no clear D. The CDR3 consists of 13 residues. Germline CDR1 reads MNHNY; CDR2 reads SVGAGI (reference sequence). V was cut by 8 bases and J by 3 bases, with 14 bases left in between. Here the CDR3 DNA reads TGTGCCAGCTCCCCGTACGTAGTCTACGAGCAGTACTTC. Translated: CASSPYVVYEQYF.

Written as DNA, the CDR3 is TGCGCCAGCAGCTTGGTCGGGGGGACTTCAGATACGCAGTATTTT. This translates into CASSLVGGTSDTQYF. The V and J genes are TRBV5-1 and TRBJ2-3, with TRBD2 matching over 7 bases. The ends lost 0 bases at V and 4 bases at J; junction bases unmatched: 5. In germline, CDR1 is SGHRS, CDR2 YFSETQ. The CDR3 sequence is 15 residues long.

The chain links TRBV6-5 to TRBJ1-3; TRBD1 agrees at 8 bases. CDR1 and CDR2 from the germline V gene are MNHEY and SVGAGI. The CDR3 is 15 amino acids. V shed 8 bases, J shed 8 bases, and the junction held 14 bases outside the gene matches. The CDR3 is CASSSSGQGSDTIYF. Written as DNA, the CDR3 is TGTGCCAGCTCCAGCTCAGGACAGGGATCAGACACCATATATTTT.

This rearrangement joins TRBV5-6 to TRBJ2-3; D possibly corresponds to TRBD1 (6 bases). The CDR3 is made up of 15 amino acids. Germline CDR1 and CDR2: SGHDT and YYEEEE. The V gene lost 4 bases and the J gene lost 2 bases, with 14 bases spanning the gap. CDR3 residues: CASSPTWGPTDTQYF. The CDR3 DNA follows: TGTGCCAGCAGCCCCACGTGGGGGCCCACAGATACGCAGTATTTT.

V usage is TRBV19 and J usage is TRBJ2-3; possibly TRBD1 for D (6 bases). CDR1 and CDR2 (germline): LNHDA, SQIVND (reference sequence). The V end lost 6 bases, the J end lost 3 bases, and 13 bases lay between the germline ends. This CDR3 has 14 amino acids. CDR3 sequence: CASSPYQGTDTQYF. CDR3 nucleotides: TGTGCCAGTAGCCCCTACCAGGGGACAGATACGCAGTATTTT.

The gene calls are TRBV9 and TRBJ2-5, with no clear D. CDR1 and CDR2 (germline): SGDLS, YYNGEE. This CDR3 has 15 residues. Trimming left V 4 bases short and J 3 bases short, with 16 bases between. CDR3 coding DNA: TGTGCCAGCAGCTCAACCTGGGTAGACAAAGAGACCCAGTACTTC. It codes for CASSSTWVDKETQYF.

The CDR3: CASSPLSNRGNEKLFF. The CDR3 coding sequence is TGTGCCAGCAGCCCCTTGTCGAACAGGGGGAATGAAAAACTGTTTTTT. This chain links TRBV5-6 with TRBJ1-4, with TRBD1 matching 8 bases. The V gene end was trimmed by 4 bases and the J gene end by 5 bases; junction bases not matched to a gene: 10. The CDR3 contains 16 residues. Germline V gives CDR1 SGHDT, CDR2 YYEEEE.

CDR3 amino acids: CASSLGWAGELFF. DNA of the CDR3: TGTGCCAGCAGCCTAGGCTGGGCCGGGGAGCTGTTTTTT. The rearrangement uses TRBV5-6 and TRBJ2-2, with no clear D. Trimming left V 4 bases short and J 6 bases short, with 10 bases between. The length of the CDR3 is 13 residues. Germline values: CDR1 SGHDT, CDR2 YYEEEE.

In this sample, this clone turned up once. The rearrangement links TRBV7-2 to TRBJ1-6; weak D call: TRBD1 (6 bases). Germline V CDR1 and CDR2: SGHTA, FQGNSA. The CDR3 is made up of 12 amino acids. Trimming took off 5 bases at V and 13 bases at J, with 12 bases between the two ends. The CDR3 DNA is TGTGCCAGCAGCGTTCAGGGGCGGCCCCTCCACTTT. Translated: CASSVQGRPLHF.

The chain is built from TRBV15 and TRBJ1-6; D not certain. Germline V gives CDR1 LNHNV, CDR2 YYDKDF (reference sequence). Between the trimmed V and J ends, which lost 2 bases and 10 bases, there was a span of 12 bases. The CDR3 runs 14 residues. The chain's CDR3 is CATSRPDLDSPLHF. The DNA of the CDR3 is TGTGCCACCAGCAGACCGGACTTGGACTCACCCCTCCACTTT.

The chain is built from TRBV2 and TRBJ1-5; 7 bases are a match to TRBD1. The germline V gene has CDR1 SNHLY and CDR2 FYNNEI. V shed 5 bases, J shed 7 bases, and the junction held 5 bases outside the gene matches. The CDR3 runs to 13 residues. The CDR3 DNA reads as TGTGCCAGCAGTTCAGGGGGAAGCCAGCCCCAGCATTTT. It is translated as CASSSGGSQPQHF.

J is TRBJ2-5 and V is TRBV5-6, with 8 positions matching TRBD2. The CDR3 extends over 17 amino acids. Germline V gene sequence: CDR1 SGHDT, CDR2 YYEEEE. The junction had 8 bases not matched to a gene; V was cut back by 1 base and J by 0 bases. This CDR3 reads CASSLLSGGPYQETQYF. In DNA form, the CDR3 reads TGTGCCAGCAGCTTGTTGTCGGGGGGGCCGTACCAAGAGACCCAGTACTTC.

The rearrangement uses TRBV19 and TRBJ2-3; unclear D gene. V dropped 6 bases and J dropped 1 base, with 11 bases sitting between them. Per the germline V gene, CDR1 is LNHDA and CDR2 is SQIVND (reference sequence). The CDR3 consists of 14 residues. The CDR3: CASSAPGRTDTQYF. CDR3 bases: TGTGCCAGTAGCGCCCCCGGTCGCACAGATACGCAGTATTTT.

The CDR3 region has the DNA TGTGCCAGCAGTTTCACCGGGACAGGCCGAGGGTATGGCTACACCTTC. This sequence encodes CASSFTGTGRGYGYTF. The chain couples TRBV28 to TRBJ1-2; 8 nucleotides match TRBD1. With 3 bases clipped from V and 5 bases from J, the junction kept 11 bases outside the gene matches. The CDR3 spans 16 residues. Per germline, CDR1 MDHEN and CDR2 SYDVKM.

This chain links TRBV2 with TRBJ1-4; D not resolved. The CDR3 consists of 11 residues. V shed 7 bases and J shed 7 bases, with 7 bases lying between them. CDR1 SNHLY and CDR2 FYNNEI come from the germline V gene. The CDR3 loop is CASMAPEKLFF. The CDR3 coding sequence is TGTGCCAGCATGGCCCCTGAAAAACTGTTTTTT. The variable domain in full, with the rest retrieved from reference TRBV2 and TRBJ1-4, is EPEVTQTPSHQVTQMGQEVILRCVPISNHLYFYWYRQILGQKVEFLVSFYNNEISEKSEIFDDQFSVERPDGSNFTLKIRSTKLEDSAMYFCASMAPEKLFFGSGTQLSVL.

The chain couples TRBV30 to TRBJ1-1, with D perhaps matching TRBD1 (6 bases). The germline V gene has CDR1 GTSNPN and CDR2 SVGIG (reference sequence). V was trimmed by 4 bases and J by 1 base, leaving 7 bases between them. The CDR3 contains 12 residues. In nucleotides, the CDR3 is TGTGCCTGGAACAGGGAGAACACTGAAGCTTTCTTT. Its protein product is CAWNRENTEAFF. Combining the CDR3 with reference TRBV30 and TRBJ1-1 gives the whole variable domain SQTIHQWPATLVQPVGSPLSLECTVEGTSNPNLYWYRQAAGRGLQLLFYSVGIGQISSEVPQNLSASRPQDRQFILSSKKLLLSDSGFYLCAWNRENTEAFFGQGTRLTVV.

This clone was seen once. The chain recombines TRBV18 with TRBJ2-3; TRBD2 matches at 9 bases. The CDR3 spans 18 residues. Trimming took 3 bases from V and 2 from J; bases not matched to a gene: 12. Per the germline V gene, CDR1 is KGHSH and CDR2 is LQKENI. The CDR3 region is CASSPRNRAGGTTDTQYF. In nucleotides, the CDR3 is TGTGCCAGCTCACCCCGCAATCGAGCGGGGGGAACCACAGATACGCAGTATTTT.

The V gene is TRBV5-1, the J gene TRBJ1-1; D is unresolved. Germline loops: CDR1 SGHRS, CDR2 YFSETQ. Trimming pared 0 bases from V and 6 bases from J, leaving 15 bases between. The CDR3 loop spans 15 amino acids. The CDR3 sequence: CASSLAPEPRAEAFF. DNA for the CDR3: TGCGCCAGCAGCTTGGCCCCTGAGCCCCGGGCTGAAGCTTTCTTT.

V usage is TRBV7-6 and J usage is TRBJ2-2; D is uncertain. From germline, CDR1 is SGHVS and CDR2 FNYEAQ. The V end was cut by 3 bases, the J end by 7 bases, with 24 bases between. CDR3 length equals 18 residues. For the CDR3, the DNA is TGTGCCAGCAGCTTCTCCTCTTCTCCGAGGCAACCCTACGGGGAGCTGTTTTTT. This sequence encodes CASSFSSSPRQPYGELFF.

The chain employs TRBV6-2 or TRBV6-3 and TRBJ1-1; D uncertain. V lost 5 bases to trimming and J lost 1 base, with 11 bases between them. Germline V gives CDR1 MNHEY, CDR2 SVGEGT. The CDR3 contains 14 residues. CDR3 residues: CASSVTERNTEAFF. DNA of the CDR3: TGTGCCAGCAGTGTCACAGAGAGGAACACTGAAGCTTTCTTT.